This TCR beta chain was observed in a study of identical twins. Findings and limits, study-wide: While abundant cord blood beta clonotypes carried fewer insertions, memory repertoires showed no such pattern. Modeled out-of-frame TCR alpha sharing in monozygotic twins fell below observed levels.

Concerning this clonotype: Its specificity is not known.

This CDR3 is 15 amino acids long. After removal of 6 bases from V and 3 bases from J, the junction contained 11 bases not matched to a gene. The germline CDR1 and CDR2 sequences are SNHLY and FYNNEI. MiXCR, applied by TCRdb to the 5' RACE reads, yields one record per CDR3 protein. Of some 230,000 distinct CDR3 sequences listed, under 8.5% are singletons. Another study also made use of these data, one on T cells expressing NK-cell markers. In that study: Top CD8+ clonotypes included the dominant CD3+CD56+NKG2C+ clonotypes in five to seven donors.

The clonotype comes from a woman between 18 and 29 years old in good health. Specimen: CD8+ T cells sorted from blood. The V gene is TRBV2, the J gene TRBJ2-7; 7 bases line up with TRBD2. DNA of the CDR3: TGTGCCAGCAGGAAGAGCGGGATTCGAGTCTACGAGCAGTACTTC. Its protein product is CASRKSGIRVYEQYF. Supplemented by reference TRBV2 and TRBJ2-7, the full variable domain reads EPEVTQTPSHQVTQMGQEVILRCVPISNHLYFYWYRQILGQKVEFLVSFYNNEISEKSEIFDDQFSVERPDGSNFTLKIRSTKLEDSAMYFCASRKSGIRVYEQYFGPGTRLTVT.